The entry that follows covers one TCR beta chain sequence. Its antigen is still unknown. This entry is derived from a study of identifying expanded T cells in peripheral blood. Study outcomes and limitations: Over approximately two and four weeks, about 17 and 20 clones changed, versus approximately 1.1 between replicates.

CDR1 MDHEN and CDR2 SYDVKM come from the germline V gene. The CDR3 covers 17 residues. With 5 bases removed from V and 4 bases from J, the gap between germline ends came to 24 bases. Sequencing was performed with immunoSEQ multiplex PCR; in TCRdb, only in-frame clones are kept and a portion is missing. The profile shows about 81,000 clones, 84% of them singletons. Collection occurred without any documented infections or immune events in donors. Sequenced material: blood. The sequence was collected from a person between 18 and 70 years old in good health. The chain combines TRBV28 with TRBJ2-7; D could derive from TRBD1 or TRBD2 (5 bases each). The CDR3 DNA reads as TGTGCCAGCAGTGGGAGTTCAGGGCCTAGAGCAGGGTACGAGCAGTACTTC. Its protein is CASSGSSGPRAGYEQYF.